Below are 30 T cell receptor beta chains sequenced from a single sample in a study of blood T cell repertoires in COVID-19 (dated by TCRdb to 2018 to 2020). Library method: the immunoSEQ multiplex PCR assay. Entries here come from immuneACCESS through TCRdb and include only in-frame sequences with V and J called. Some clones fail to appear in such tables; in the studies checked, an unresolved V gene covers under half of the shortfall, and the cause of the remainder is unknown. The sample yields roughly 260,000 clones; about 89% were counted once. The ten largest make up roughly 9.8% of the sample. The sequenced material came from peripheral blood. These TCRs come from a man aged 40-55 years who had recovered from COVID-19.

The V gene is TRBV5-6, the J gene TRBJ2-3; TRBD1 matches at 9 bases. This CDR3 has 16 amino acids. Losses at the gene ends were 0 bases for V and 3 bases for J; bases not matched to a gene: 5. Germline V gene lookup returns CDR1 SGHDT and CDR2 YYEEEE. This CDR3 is CASSLAGQGVTDTQYF. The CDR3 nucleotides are TGTGCCAGCAGCTTGGCGGGACAGGGTGTGACAGATACGCAGTATTTT.

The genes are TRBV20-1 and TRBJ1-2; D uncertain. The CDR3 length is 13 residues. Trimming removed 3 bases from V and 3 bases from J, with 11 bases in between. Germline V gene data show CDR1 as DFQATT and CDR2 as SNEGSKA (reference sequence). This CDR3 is CSASEFSDYGYTF. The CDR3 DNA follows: TGCAGTGCTAGTGAGTTCAGTGACTATGGCTACACCTTC.

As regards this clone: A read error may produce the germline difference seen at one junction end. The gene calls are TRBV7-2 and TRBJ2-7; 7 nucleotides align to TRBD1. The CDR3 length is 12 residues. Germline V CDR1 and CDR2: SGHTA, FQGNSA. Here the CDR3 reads CASSLRMGQRDF. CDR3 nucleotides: TGTGCCAGCAGCTTAAGGATGGGACAGAGGGACTTC.

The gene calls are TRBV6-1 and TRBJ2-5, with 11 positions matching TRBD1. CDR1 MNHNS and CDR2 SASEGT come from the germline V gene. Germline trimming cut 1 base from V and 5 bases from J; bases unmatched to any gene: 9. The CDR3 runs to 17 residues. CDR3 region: CASSEGFGGQGVETQYF. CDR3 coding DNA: TGTGCCAGCAGTGAAGGTTTTGGGGGACAGGGGGTGGAGACCCAGTACTTC.

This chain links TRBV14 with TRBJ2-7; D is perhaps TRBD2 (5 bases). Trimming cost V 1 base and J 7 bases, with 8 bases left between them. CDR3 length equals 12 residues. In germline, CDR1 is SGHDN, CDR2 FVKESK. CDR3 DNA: TGTGCCAGCAGCCAAGGGACGGGGGAGCAGTACTTC. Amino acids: CASSQGTGEQYF.

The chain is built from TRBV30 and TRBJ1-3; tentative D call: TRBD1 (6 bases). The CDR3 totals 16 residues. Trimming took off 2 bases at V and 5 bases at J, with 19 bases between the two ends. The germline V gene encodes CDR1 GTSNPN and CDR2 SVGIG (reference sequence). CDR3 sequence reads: CAWSSPGHVTRNTIYF. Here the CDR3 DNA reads TGTGCCTGGAGTTCTCCGGGACACGTAACGAGAAACACCATATATTTT.

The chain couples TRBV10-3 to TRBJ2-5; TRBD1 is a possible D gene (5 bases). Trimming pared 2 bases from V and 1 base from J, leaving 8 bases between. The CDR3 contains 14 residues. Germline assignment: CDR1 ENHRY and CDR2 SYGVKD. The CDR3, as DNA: TGTGCCATCAGTGAGCGGACACTCCAAGAGACCCAGTACTTC. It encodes CAISERTLQETQYF.

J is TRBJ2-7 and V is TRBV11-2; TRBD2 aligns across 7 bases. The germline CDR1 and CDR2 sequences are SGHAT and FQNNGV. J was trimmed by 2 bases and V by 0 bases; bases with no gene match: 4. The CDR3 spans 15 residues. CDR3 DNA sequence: TGTGCCAGCAGCTTAGACGGACTAGGAACCTACGAGCAGTACTTC. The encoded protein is CASSLDGLGTYEQYF.

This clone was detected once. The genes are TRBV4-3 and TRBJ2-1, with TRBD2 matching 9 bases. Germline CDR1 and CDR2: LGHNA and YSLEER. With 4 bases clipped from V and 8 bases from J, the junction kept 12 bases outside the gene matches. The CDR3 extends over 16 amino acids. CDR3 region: CASSRAGGAETDEQFF. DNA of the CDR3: TGCGCCAGCAGCCGAGCGGGGGGCGCCGAGACGGATGAGCAGTTCTTC.

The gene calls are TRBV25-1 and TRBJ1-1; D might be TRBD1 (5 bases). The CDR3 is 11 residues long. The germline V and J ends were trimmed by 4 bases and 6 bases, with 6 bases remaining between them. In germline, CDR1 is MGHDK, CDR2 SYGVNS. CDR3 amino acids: CASSGQSEAFF. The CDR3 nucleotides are TGTGCCAGCAGTGGACAGTCTGAAGCTTTCTTT.

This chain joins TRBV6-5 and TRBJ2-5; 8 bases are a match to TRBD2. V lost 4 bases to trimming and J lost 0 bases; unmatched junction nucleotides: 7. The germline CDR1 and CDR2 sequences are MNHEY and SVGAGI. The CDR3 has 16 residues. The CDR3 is CASSSSIAGYQETQYF. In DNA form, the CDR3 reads TGTGCCAGCAGTTCATCAATAGCGGGGTACCAAGAGACCCAGTACTTC.

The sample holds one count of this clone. Here the CDR3 reads CASSVSGRGAGANVLTF. In DNA, the CDR3 is TGTGCCAGCAGCGTTAGCGGGAGAGGGGCTGGGGCCAACGTCCTGACTTTC. This sequence joins TRBV9 and TRBJ2-6; TRBD2 matches 9 bases. The CDR3 runs to 17 residues. The V and J ends lost 2 bases and 2 bases, in that order; junction bases with no gene match: 5. CDR1 and CDR2 from the germline V gene are SGDLS and YYNGEE.

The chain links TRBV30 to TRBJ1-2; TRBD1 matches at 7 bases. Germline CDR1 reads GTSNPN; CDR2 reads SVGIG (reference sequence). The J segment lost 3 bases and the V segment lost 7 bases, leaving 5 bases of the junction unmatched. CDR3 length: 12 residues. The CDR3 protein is CAFGGQDYGYTF. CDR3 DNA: TGTGCCTTCGGAGGACAGGACTATGGCTACACCTTC.

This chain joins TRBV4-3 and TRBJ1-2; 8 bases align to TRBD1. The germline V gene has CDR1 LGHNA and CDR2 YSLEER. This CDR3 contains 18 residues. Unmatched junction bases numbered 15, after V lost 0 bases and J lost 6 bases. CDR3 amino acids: CASSQDNRGSRGHHGYTF. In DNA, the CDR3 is TGCGCCAGCAGCCAAGATAATCGGGGCAGCAGGGGGCATCATGGCTACACCTTC.

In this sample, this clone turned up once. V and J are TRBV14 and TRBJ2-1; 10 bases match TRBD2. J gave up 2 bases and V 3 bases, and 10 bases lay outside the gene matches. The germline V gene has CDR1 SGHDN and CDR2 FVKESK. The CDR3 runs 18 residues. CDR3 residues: CASSHPRTSGSPYNEQFF. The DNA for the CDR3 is TGTGCCAGCAGCCATCCAAGGACTAGCGGTTCGCCCTACAATGAGCAGTTCTTC. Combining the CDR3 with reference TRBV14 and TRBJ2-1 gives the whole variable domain EAGVTQFPSHSVIEKGQTVTLRCDPISGHDNLYWYRRVMGKEIKFLLHFVKESKQDESGMPNNRFLAERTGGTYSTLKVQPAELEDSGVYFCASSHPRTSGSPYNEQFFGPGTRLTVL.

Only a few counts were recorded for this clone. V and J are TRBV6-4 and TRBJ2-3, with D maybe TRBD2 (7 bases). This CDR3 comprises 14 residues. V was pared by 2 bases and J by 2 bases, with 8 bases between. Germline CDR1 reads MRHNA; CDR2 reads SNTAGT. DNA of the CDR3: TGTGCCAGCAGTGACGGGGGGGCCACAGATACGCAGTATTTT. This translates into CASSDGGATDTQYF.

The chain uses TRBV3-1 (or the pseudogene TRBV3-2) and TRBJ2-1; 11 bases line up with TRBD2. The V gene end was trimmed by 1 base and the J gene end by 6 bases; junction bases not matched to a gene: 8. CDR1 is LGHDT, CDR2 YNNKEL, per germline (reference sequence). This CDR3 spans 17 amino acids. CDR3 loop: CASSQGLAGGPSNEQFF. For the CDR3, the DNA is TGTGCCAGCAGCCAAGGATTAGCGGGGGGGCCCTCCAATGAGCAGTTCTTC.

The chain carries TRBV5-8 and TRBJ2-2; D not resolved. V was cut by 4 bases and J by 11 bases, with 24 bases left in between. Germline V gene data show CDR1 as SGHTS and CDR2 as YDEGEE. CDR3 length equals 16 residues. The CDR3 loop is CASSLDHSTVLGELFF. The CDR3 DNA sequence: TGTGCCAGCAGCCTAGACCACTCGACGGTCCTCGGCGAGCTGTTTTTT.

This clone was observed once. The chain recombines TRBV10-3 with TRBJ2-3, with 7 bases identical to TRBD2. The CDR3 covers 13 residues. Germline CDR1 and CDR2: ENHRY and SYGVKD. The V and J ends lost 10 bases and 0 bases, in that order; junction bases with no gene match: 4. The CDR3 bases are TGTGCCACCCTAGCGGATAGCACAGATACGCAGTATTTT. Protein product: CATLADSTDTQYF.

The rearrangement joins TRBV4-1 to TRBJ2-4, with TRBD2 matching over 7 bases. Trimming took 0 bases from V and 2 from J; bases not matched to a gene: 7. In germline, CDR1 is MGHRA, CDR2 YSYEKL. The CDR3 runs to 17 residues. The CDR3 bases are TGCGCCAGCAGCCAAGAGGGGGGAGGGGTGACCAAAAACATTCAGTACTTC. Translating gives CASSQEGGGVTKNIQYF.

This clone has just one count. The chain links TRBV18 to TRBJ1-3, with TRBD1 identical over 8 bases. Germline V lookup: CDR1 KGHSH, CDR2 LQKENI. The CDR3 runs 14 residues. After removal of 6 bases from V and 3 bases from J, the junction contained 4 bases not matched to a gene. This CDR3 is CASSSTGDGNTIYF. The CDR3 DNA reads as TGTGCCAGCTCGTCGACAGGGGATGGAAACACCATATATTTT.

CDR3 DNA: TGTGCCAGCAGCTTAGCGCAGGGAAACGGCTACACCTTC. Amino acid sequence: CASSLAQGNGYTF. This rearrangement joins TRBV7-2 to TRBJ1-2; D is perhaps TRBD1 (5 bases). Germline V gives CDR1 SGHTA, CDR2 FQGNSA. CDR3 length equals 13 residues. V lost 0 bases and J 8 bases, leaving 10 bases between the germline ends.

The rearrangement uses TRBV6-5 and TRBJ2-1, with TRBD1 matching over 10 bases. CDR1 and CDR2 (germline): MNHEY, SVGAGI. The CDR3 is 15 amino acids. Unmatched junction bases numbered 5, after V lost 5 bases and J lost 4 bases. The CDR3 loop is CASSPTGGAYNEQFF. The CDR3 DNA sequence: TGTGCCAGCAGTCCGACAGGGGGCGCTTACAATGAGCAGTTCTTC.

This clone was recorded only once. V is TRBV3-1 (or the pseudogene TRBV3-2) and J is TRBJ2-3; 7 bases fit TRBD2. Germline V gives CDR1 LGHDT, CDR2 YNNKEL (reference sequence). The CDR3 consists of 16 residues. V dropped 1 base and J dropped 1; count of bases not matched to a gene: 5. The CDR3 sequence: CASSQGATSGTDTQYF. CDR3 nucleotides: TGTGCCAGCAGCCAAGGAGCAACTAGCGGCACAGATACGCAGTATTTT.

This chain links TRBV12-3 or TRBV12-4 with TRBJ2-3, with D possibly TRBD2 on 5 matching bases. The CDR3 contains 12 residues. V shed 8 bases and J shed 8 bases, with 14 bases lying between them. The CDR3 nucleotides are TGTGCCAGCGTAACTTCAGGAGGTACGCAGTATTTT. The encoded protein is CASVTSGGTQYF.

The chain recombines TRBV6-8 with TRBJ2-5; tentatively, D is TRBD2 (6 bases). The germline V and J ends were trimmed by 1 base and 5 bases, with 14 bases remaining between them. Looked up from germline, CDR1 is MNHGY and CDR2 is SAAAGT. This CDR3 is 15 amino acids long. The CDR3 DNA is TGTGCCAGCAGTTACTGGCGGGGAGTATTGGAGACCCAGTACTTC. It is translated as CASSYWRGVLETQYF.

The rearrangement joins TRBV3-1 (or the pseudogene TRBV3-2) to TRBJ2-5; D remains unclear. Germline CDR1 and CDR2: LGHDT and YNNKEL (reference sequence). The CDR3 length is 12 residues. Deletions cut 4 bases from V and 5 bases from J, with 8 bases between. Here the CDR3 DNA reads TGTGCCAGCAGCCCCCTCCGGGAGACCCAGTACTTC. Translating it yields CASSPLRETQYF.

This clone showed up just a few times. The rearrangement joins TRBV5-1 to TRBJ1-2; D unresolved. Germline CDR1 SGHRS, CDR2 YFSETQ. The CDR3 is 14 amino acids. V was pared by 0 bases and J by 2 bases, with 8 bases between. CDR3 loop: CASSLVPGNYGYTF. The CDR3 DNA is TGCGCCAGCAGCTTGGTCCCGGGGAACTATGGCTACACCTTC.

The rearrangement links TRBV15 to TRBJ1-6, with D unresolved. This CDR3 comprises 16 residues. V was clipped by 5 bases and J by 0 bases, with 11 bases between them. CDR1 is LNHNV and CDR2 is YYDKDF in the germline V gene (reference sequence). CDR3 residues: CATSRIDISYNSPLHF. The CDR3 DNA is TGTGCCACCAGCCGAATAGACATCTCCTATAATTCACCCCTCCACTTT.

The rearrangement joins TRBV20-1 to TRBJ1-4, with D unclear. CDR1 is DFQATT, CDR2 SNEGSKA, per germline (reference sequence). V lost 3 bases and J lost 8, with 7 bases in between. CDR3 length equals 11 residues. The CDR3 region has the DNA TGCAGTGCTAGTAAATCGGAAAAACTGTTTTTT. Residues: CSASKSEKLFF.